Listed here are 14 T cell receptor beta chains from one sample, sequenced in a study of shared clonotypes between healthy human individuals. Profiling relied on immunoSEQ multiplex PCR, and the TCRdb table lists in-frame clones only, not all of them. This table has roughly 2.6 million clones, 90% to 95% appearing once. Input material: naive CD4+ T cells sorted from blood. Indicated subset: CD45RA+ positively selected. The receptor source for this set is a man aged 18 to 30 in good health.

The chain joins TRBV4-1 to TRBJ1-2; D unclear. The ends were cut back, 0 bases at V and 2 bases at J, with 7 bases in the middle. The germline CDR1 and CDR2 sequences are MGHRA and YSYEKL. CDR3 length equals 14 residues. CDR3 sequence (DNA): TGCGCCAGCAGCCAAGAGGCAATGAACTATGGCTACACCTTC. Protein: CASSQEAMNYGYTF.

For this clone: Other DNA sequences in this specimen translate into the identical CDR3. This chain's CDR3 is CASSPQRNTEAFF. The CDR3 region has the DNA TGTGCCAGCTCACCCCAACGCAACACTGAAGCTTTCTTT. This chain uses TRBV18 with TRBJ1-1; D is unclear. V lost 3 bases, J lost 2 bases, and 7 bases lay in between. Germline CDR1 KGHSH, CDR2 LQKENI. The CDR3 covers 13 residues.

This clone was recorded only once. V is TRBV6-6 and J is TRBJ1-2; tentative D call: TRBD1 (5 bases). The CDR3 extends over 14 amino acids. Trimming stripped 2 bases from V and 5 bases from J, with 12 bases between. CDR1 and CDR2 (germline): MNHNY, SVGAGI (reference sequence). CDR3 residues: CASSYNGGDYGYTF. The CDR3 region has the DNA TGTGCCAGCAGTTACAACGGAGGGGATTATGGCTACACCTTC.

The rearrangement uses TRBV18 and TRBJ1-3; no firm D call. Trimming took 0 bases from V and 2 from J, leaving 14 bases between them. There are 17 residues in the CDR3. Per germline, CDR1 KGHSH and CDR2 LQKENI. CDR3 DNA: TGTGCCAGCTCACCACCTATTTACATTGACCCTGGAAACACCATATATTTT. Residues: CASSPPIYIDPGNTIYF. Full variable domain (outside the CDR3, taken from reference TRBV18 and TRBJ1-3): NAGVMQNPRHLVRRRGQEARLRCSPMKGHSHVYWYRQLPEEGLKFMVYLQKENIIDESGMPKERFSAEFPKEGPSILRIQQVVRGDSAAYFCASSPPIYIDPGNTIYFGEGSWLTVV.

This chain connects TRBV2 to TRBJ2-4; 7 bases line up with TRBD1. Trimming removed 0 bases from V and 0 bases from J; junction bases left unmatched: 11. The CDR3 sequence is 19 residues long. Per germline, CDR1 SNHLY and CDR2 FYNNEI. The CDR3 DNA is TGTGCCAGCAGTGAAGCGCGTCAGGGGGTACTGGCAGCCAAAAACATTCAGTACTTC. Translating gives CASSEARQGVLAAKNIQYF.

To note about this clone: Within the sample, other DNA sequences also encode this same CDR3. The chain has TRBV5-1 and TRBJ2-2, with a weak D call TRBD1 (5 bases). This CDR3 has 13 amino acids. Germline CDR1 reads SGHRS; CDR2 reads YFSETQ. Trimming took off 4 bases at V and 4 bases at J, with 8 bases between the two ends. CDR3 protein: CASSVDSTGELFF. CDR3 DNA: TGCGCCAGCAGCGTCGACAGCACCGGGGAGCTGTTTTTT.

The chain is built from TRBV18 and TRBJ2-7; 14 bases are a match to TRBD2. CDR3 length equals 17 residues. V was clipped by 3 bases and J by 1 base; unmatched bases: 5. Germline V gives CDR1 KGHSH, CDR2 LQKENI. The CDR3 is CASSPVTSGGASYEQYF. CDR3 bases: TGTGCCAGCTCACCGGTGACTAGCGGGGGGGCTTCCTACGAGCAGTACTTC.

The chain combines TRBV2 with TRBJ1-1; D possibly corresponds to TRBD1 (5 bases). The V gene's germline CDR1 is SNHLY and CDR2 FYNNEI. CDR3 length: 13 residues. The germline V and J ends were trimmed by 7 bases and 4 bases, with 13 bases remaining between them. The CDR3 protein is CASKTQGGTEAFF. CDR3 DNA: TGTGCCAGCAAAACCCAGGGTGGCACTGAAGCTTTCTTT.

The chain employs TRBV9 and TRBJ1-2; maybe TRBD1 (5 bases). The CDR3 extends over 14 amino acids. Trimming took off 3 bases at V and 0 bases at J, with 9 bases between the two ends. Germline values: CDR1 SGDLS, CDR2 YYNGEE. The CDR3 DNA reads TGTGCCAGCAGCGAGGGACCAACTAACTATGGCTACACCTTC. Translation: CASSEGPTNYGYTF.

The chain joins TRBV7-2 to TRBJ2-1; 14 bases fit TRBD2. V lost 4 bases, J lost 10 bases, and 9 bases stayed unmatched. Looked up from germline, CDR1 is SGHTA and CDR2 is FQGNSA. The CDR3 is made up of 16 amino acids. The CDR3 DNA is TGTGCCAGCAGCTCGACCGGGACTAGCGGGGGAAGGGAGCAGTTCTTC. The encoded protein is CASSSTGTSGGREQFF.

DNA for the CDR3: TGCGCCAGCAGCTTGATGGGCTCCTATAATTCACCCCTCCACTTT. Translation: CASSLMGSYNSPLHF. The V and J genes are TRBV5-1 and TRBJ1-6, with unresolved D. CDR1 and CDR2 (germline): SGHRS, YFSETQ. Deletions cut 1 base from V and 0 bases from J, with 5 bases between. The CDR3 is made up of 15 amino acids.

The rearrangement uses TRBV30 and TRBJ2-1, with 8 positions matching TRBD1. Per germline, CDR1 GTSNPN and CDR2 SVGIG (reference sequence). V trimming: 6 bases; J trimming: 4 bases; junction bases outside the gene matches: 8. The CDR3 spans 14 residues. DNA for the CDR3: TGTGCCTGTAATCGGGACAGGAGTTACAATGAGCAGTTCTTC. Translating gives CACNRDRSYNEQFF. Filled out from reference TRBV30 and TRBJ2-1, the complete variable domain reads SQTIHQWPATLVQPVGSPLSLECTVEGTSNPNLYWYRQAAGRGLQLLFYSVGIGQISSEVPQNLSASRPQDRQFILSSKKLLLSDSGFYLCACNRDRSYNEQFFGPGTRLTVL.

This clone appeared a single time. J is TRBJ1-6 and V is TRBV28; TRBD1 agrees at 7 bases. The CDR3 contains 15 residues. The germline V gene has CDR1 MDHEN and CDR2 SYDVKM. J gave up 5 bases and V 5 bases, and 6 bases lay outside the gene matches. The chain's CDR3 is CASSRGDRDNSPLHF. In DNA, the CDR3 is TGTGCCAGCAGTAGGGGCGACAGGGATAATTCACCCCTCCACTTT.

The CDR3 sequence is CATSSGGKSYEQYF. The CDR3 region has the DNA TGTGCCACCTCTAGCGGTGGGAAGTCCTACGAGCAGTACTTC. This chain links TRBV10-3 with TRBJ2-7; 7 nucleotides match TRBD2. The J segment lost 1 base and the V segment lost 10 bases, leaving 10 bases of the junction unmatched. Germline loops: CDR1 ENHRY, CDR2 SYGVKD. The CDR3 contains 14 residues.